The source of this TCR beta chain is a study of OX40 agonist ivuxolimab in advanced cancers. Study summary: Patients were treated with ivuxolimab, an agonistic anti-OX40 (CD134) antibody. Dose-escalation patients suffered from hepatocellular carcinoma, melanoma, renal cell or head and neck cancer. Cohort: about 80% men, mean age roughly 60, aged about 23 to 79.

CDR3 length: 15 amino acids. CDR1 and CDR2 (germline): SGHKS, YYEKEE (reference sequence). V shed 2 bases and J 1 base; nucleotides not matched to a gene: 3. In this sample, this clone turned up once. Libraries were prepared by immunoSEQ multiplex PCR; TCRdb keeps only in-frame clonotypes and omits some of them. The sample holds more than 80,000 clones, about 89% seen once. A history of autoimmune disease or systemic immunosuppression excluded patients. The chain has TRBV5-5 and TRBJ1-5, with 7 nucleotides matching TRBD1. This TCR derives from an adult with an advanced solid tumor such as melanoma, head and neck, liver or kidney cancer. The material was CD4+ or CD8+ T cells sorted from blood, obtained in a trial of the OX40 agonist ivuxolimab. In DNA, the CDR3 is TGTGCCAGCAGCTTAACAGGGGCGAGCAATCAGCCCCAGCATTTT. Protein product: CASSLTGASNQPQHF.